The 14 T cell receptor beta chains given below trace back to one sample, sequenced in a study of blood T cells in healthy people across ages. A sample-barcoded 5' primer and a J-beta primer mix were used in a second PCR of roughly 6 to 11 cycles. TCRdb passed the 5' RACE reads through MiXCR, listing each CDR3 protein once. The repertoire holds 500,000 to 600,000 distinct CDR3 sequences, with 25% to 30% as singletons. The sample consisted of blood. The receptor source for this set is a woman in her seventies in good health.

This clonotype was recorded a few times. The CDR3 is CSVETGSYNEQFF. The CDR3 DNA reads as TGCAGCGTTGAAACGGGTTCCTACAATGAGCAGTTCTTC. This chain uses TRBV29-1 with TRBJ2-1; no clear D. Trimming stripped 2 bases from V and 1 base from J, with 6 bases between. CDR3 length equals 13 residues. CDR1 and CDR2 (germline): SQVTM, ANQGSEA.

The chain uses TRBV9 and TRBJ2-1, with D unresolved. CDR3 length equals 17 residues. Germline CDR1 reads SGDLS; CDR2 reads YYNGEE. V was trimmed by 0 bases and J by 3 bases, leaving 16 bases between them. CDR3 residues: CASSVELTPHYYNEQFF. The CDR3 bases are TGTGCCAGCAGCGTAGAACTCACCCCTCACTACTACAATGAGCAGTTCTTC.

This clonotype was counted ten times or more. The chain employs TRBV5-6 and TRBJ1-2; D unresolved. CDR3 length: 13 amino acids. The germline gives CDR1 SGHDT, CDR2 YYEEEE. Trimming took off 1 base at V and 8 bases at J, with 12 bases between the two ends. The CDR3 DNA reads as TGTGCCAGCAGCTTGAGAGGGAGGGAAGGCTACACCTTC. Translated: CASSLRGREGYTF.

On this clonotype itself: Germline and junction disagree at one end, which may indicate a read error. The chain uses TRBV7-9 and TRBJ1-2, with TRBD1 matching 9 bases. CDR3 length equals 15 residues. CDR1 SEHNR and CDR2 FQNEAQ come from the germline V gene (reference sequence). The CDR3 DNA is TGTGCCAGCGGCTTAGATGGGACAGGGACTTATGGCTACTCCTTC. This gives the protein CASGLDGTGTYGYSF.

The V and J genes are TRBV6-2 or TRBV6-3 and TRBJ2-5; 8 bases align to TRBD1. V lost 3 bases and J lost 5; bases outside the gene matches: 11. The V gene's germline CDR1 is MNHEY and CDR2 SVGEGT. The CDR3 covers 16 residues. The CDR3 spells CASSYPGQEPRETQYF. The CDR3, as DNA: TGTGCCAGCAGTTATCCGGGACAGGAGCCCCGGGAGACCCAGTACTTC.

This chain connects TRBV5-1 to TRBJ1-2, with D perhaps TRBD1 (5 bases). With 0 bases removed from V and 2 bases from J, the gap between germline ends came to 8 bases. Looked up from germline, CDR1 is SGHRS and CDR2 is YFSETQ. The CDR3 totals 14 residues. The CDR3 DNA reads TGCGCCAGCAGCTTGGGAAGGGACAACTATGGCTACACCTTC. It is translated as CASSLGRDNYGYTF. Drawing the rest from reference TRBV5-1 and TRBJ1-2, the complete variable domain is KAGVTQTPRYLIKTRGQQVTLSCSPISGHRSVSWYQQTPGQGLQFLFEYFSETQRNKGNFPGRFSGRQFSNSRSEMNVSTLELGDSALYLCASSLGRDNYGYTFGSGTRLTVV.

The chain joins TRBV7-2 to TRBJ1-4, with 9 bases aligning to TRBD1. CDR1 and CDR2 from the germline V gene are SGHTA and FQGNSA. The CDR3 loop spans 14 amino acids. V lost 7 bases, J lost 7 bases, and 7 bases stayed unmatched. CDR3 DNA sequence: TGTGCCAGCACCCAACAGGGGGCGACTGAAAAACTGTTTTTT. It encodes CASTQQGATEKLFF.

CDR3 coding DNA: TGTGCCAGCTCACCTGAGGTGAATTACGAGCAGTACTTC. This translates into CASSPEVNYEQYF. This chain connects TRBV18 to TRBJ2-5; no definite D call. The DNA matches TRBJ2-7 better at its end, which makes the J call doubtful. The CDR3 has 13 amino acids. The germline V gene encodes CDR1 KGHSH and CDR2 LQKENI.

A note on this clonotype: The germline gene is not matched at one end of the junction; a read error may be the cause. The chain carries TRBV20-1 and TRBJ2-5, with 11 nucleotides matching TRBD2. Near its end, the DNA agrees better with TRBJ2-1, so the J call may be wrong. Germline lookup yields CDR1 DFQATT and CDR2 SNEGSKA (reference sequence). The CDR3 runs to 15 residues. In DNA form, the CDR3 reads TGCAGTGCTAGTAGGGCTAGCGGGGGGAACAATGGGCAGTTCTTC. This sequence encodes CSASRASGGNNGQFF.

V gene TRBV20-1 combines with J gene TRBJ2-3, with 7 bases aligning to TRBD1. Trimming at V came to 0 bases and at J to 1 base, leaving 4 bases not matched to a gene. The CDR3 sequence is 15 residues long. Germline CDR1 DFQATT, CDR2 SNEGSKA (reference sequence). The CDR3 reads CSARDPTGGTDTQYF. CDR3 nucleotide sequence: TGCAGTGCTAGAGATCCTACAGGGGGCACAGATACGCAGTATTTT.

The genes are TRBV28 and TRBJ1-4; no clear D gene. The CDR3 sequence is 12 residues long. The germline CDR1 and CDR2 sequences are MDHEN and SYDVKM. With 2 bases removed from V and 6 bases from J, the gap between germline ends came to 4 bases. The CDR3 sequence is CASSLMYEKLFF. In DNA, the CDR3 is TGTGCCAGCAGTTTAATGTATGAAAAACTGTTTTTT.

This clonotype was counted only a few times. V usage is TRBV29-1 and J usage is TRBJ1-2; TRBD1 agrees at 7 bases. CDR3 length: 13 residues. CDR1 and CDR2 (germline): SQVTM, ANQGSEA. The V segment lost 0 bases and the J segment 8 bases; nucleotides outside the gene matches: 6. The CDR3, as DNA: TGCAGCGTTGAAGATGAAGGGGGCCTGGGCTACACCTTC. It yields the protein CSVEDEGGLGYTF.

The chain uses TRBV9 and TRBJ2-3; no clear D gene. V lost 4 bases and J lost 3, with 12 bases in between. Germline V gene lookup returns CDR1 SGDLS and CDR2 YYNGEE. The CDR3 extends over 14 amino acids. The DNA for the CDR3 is TGTGCCAGCAGCTTCAAGACCACGACAGATACGCAGTATTTT. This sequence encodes CASSFKTTTDTQYF. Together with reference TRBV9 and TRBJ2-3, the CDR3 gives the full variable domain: DSGVTQTPKHLITATGQRVTLRCSPRSGDLSVYWYQQSLDQGLQFLIQYYNGEERAKGNILERFSAQQFPDLHSELNLSSLELGDSALYFCASSFKTTTDTQYFGPGTRLTVL.

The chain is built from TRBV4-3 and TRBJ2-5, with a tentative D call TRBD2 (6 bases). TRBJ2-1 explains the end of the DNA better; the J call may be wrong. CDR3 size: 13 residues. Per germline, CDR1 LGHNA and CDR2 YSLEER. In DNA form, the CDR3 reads TGCGCCAGCAGCCAGGGCCGGGGGAATGAGCAGTTCTTC. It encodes CASSQGRGNEQFF.